These 31 T cell receptor beta chains came from one sample sequenced in a study of blood T cell repertoires in COVID-19. The assay was immunoSEQ multiplex PCR, and TCRdb's table has in-frame clones only and misses some. The data hold more than 200,000 clones, with 87% observed a single time. Sequenced sample: PBMCs or T cells enriched from blood (not recorded which). Receptors were obtained from a young man in a cohort exposed to, infected with or recovered from COVID-19 (not recorded which).

The V call is TRBV11-1, the J call TRBJ1-4; TRBD1 is a possible D gene (5 bases). The CDR3 spans 15 residues. The germline V and J ends were trimmed by 1 base and 7 bases, with 13 bases remaining between them. Looked up from germline, CDR1 is SGHAT and CDR2 is FQDESV (reference sequence). The CDR3 here is CASSLGGARSEKLFF. The CDR3 DNA reads TGTGCCAGCAGCTTAGGTGGGGCGCGGAGTGAAAAACTGTTTTTT. Based on the CDR3 plus reference TRBV11-1 and TRBJ1-4, the full variable domain is EAEVAQSPRYKITEKSQAVAFWCDPISGHATLYWYRQILGQGPELLVQFQDESVVDDSQLPKDRFSAERLKGVDSTLKIQPAELGDSAMYLCASSLGGARSEKLFFGSGTQLSVL.

CDR3 residues: CATSEGGPVYGYTF. CDR3 nucleotide sequence: TGTGCCACCAGTGAGGGGGGGCCCGTCTATGGCTACACCTTC. V is TRBV24-1 and J is TRBJ1-2, with a weak D call TRBD1 (6 bases). The CDR3 has 14 amino acids. V gave up 4 bases and J gave up 4 bases, with 12 bases separating them. Germline loops: CDR1 KGHDR, CDR2 SFDVKD.

V is TRBV9 and J is TRBJ1-2; 7 nucleotides line up with TRBD1. CDR1 is SGDLS, CDR2 YYNGEE, per germline. This CDR3 has 17 residues. V shed 3 bases, J shed 0 bases, and the junction held 11 bases outside the gene matches. CDR3 in amino acids: CASSGYTGQSSNYGYTF. CDR3 bases: TGTGCCAGCAGCGGGTATACGGGACAGAGTTCTAACTATGGCTACACCTTC.

As DNA, the CDR3 is TGCGCCAGCAGCTCCTACAGGGGCGTTAGCTCTGGGGCCAACGTCCTGACTTTC. This sequence encodes CASSSYRGVSSGANVLTF. The rearrangement uses TRBV5-1 and TRBJ2-6, with 7 bases fitting TRBD1. The J segment lost 0 bases and the V segment lost 3 bases, leaving 9 bases of the junction unmatched. The CDR3 has 18 amino acids. CDR1 and CDR2 from the germline V gene are SGHRS and YFSETQ.

This clone has just a few counts. The chain carries TRBV4-1 and TRBJ2-7; 8 bases are shared with TRBD2. The germline V gene has CDR1 MGHRA and CDR2 YSYEKL. With 4 bases clipped from V and 4 bases from J, the junction kept 15 bases outside the gene matches. This CDR3 is built from 17 residues. CDR3 sequence reads: CASSPTSSPGRAYEQYF. The DNA for the CDR3 is TGCGCCAGCAGCCCCACAAGCAGTCCCGGGAGGGCTTACGAGCAGTACTTC.

This clone has just a few counts. The chain links TRBV29-1 to TRBJ1-6, with D possibly being TRBD1 (6 bases). The CDR3 totals 15 residues. Germline-derived CDR1 and CDR2 are SQVTM and ANQGSEA. Trimming stripped 4 bases from V and 7 bases from J, with 17 bases between. This chain's CDR3 is CSVAISRDKNSPLHF. Written as DNA, the CDR3 is TGCAGCGTTGCCATTTCCCGGGACAAGAATTCACCCCTCCACTTT.

The chain is built from TRBV15 and TRBJ1-1, with TRBD1 as a possible D gene (6 bases). V was shortened by 3 bases and J by 0 bases, with 14 bases between the two germline ends. Germline CDR1 reads LNHNV; CDR2 reads YYDKDF (reference sequence). The CDR3 sequence is 16 residues long. The CDR3 nucleotides are TGTGCCACCAGCAGGGGCAGGGGTTTGGTGAACACTGAAGCTTTCTTT. Amino acid sequence: CATSRGRGLVNTEAFF.

The genes are TRBV27 and TRBJ2-6; D perhaps matches TRBD1 (6 bases). This CDR3 region has 15 residues. Trimming removed 5 bases at V and 2 bases at J, with 10 bases between. Germline assignment: CDR1 MNHEY and CDR2 SMNVEV (reference sequence). This CDR3 reads CASSNTGTGANVLTF. DNA for the CDR3: TGTGCCAGCAGTAACACAGGGACTGGGGCCAACGTCCTGACTTTC.

The rearrangement links TRBV6-5 to TRBJ1-5, with D possibly being TRBD1 (5 bases). Looked up from germline, CDR1 is MNHEY and CDR2 is SVGAGI. The CDR3 contains 15 residues. Between the trimmed V and J ends, which lost 4 bases and 0 bases, there was a span of 10 bases. The CDR3 sequence is CASSSGPYSNQPQHF. The DNA of the CDR3 is TGTGCCAGCAGTTCAGGGCCCTATAGCAATCAGCCCCAGCATTTT.

V gene TRBV5-4 combines with J gene TRBJ1-4; a weak D match, TRBD1 (6 bases). The CDR3 covers 16 residues. Germline V gene data show CDR1 as SGHNT and CDR2 as YYREEE (reference sequence). V shed 0 bases and J shed 7 bases, with 16 bases lying between them. The CDR3 DNA sequence: TGTGCCAGCAGCTTGGGAGCGGGGGCTTCGGGTGAAAAACTGTTTTTT. It yields the protein CASSLGAGASGEKLFF.

CDR3 sequence: CASSLASDEQFF. CDR3 nucleotides: TGCGCCAGCAGCTTGGCAAGCGATGAGCAGTTCTTC. The genes are TRBV5-1 and TRBJ2-1; D is ambiguous. Trimming left V 0 bases short and J 8 bases short, with 6 bases between. Germline loops: CDR1 SGHRS, CDR2 YFSETQ. The CDR3 has 12 amino acids.

V is TRBV24-1 and J is TRBJ2-7; unclear D gene. Trimming took 4 bases from V and 5 from J, leaving 11 bases between them. Germline V gives CDR1 KGHDR, CDR2 SFDVKD. The CDR3 extends over 13 amino acids. This chain's CDR3 is CATSEASHHEQYF. The CDR3 DNA follows: TGTGCCACCAGTGAGGCTAGTCACCACGAGCAGTACTTC.

This clone was detected ten times or more. The genes are TRBV19 and TRBJ2-2, with TRBD1 matching over 10 bases. Germline values: CDR1 LNHDA, CDR2 SQIVND (reference sequence). V lost 7 bases, J lost 8 bases, and 10 bases stayed unmatched. The CDR3 extends over 15 amino acids. CDR3 sequence reads: CASNRQGASAGELFF. The CDR3 DNA reads as TGTGCCAGTAATCGACAGGGGGCTTCCGCGGGGGAGCTGTTTTTT.

This clone has only one observation. The chain is built from TRBV5-1 and TRBJ2-1; TRBD1 is a possible D gene (6 bases). The CDR3 covers 14 residues. Germline CDR1 and CDR2: SGHRS and YFSETQ. V lost 2 bases and J 7 bases, leaving 13 bases between the germline ends. CDR3 loop: CASSFWNRDNEQFF. In DNA, the CDR3 is TGCGCCAGCAGCTTCTGGAACAGGGATAATGAGCAGTTCTTC.

The genes are TRBV19 and TRBJ1-6; 7 nucleotides align to TRBD1. Germline lookup yields CDR1 LNHDA and CDR2 SQIVND (reference sequence). The CDR3 consists of 15 residues. The V gene end was trimmed by 6 bases and the J gene end by 10 bases; junction bases not matched to a gene: 12. The CDR3 reads CASSLSGQSSSPLHF. The DNA for the CDR3 is TGTGCCAGTAGCCTCTCGGGACAGTCTTCCTCACCCCTCCACTTT.

The chain uses TRBV18 and TRBJ2-3, with TRBD2 identical over 8 bases. Germline CDR1 and CDR2: KGHSH and LQKENI. With V trimmed by 1 base and J by 6 bases, 12 bases remained unmatched. The CDR3 sequence is 17 residues long. The CDR3 protein is CASSPLKLAGGTDTQYF. The CDR3 DNA is TGTGCCAGCTCACCACTTAAATTGGCGGGAGGAACGGATACGCAGTATTTT.

The chain is built from TRBV7-3 and TRBJ2-2, with 10 bases aligning to TRBD1. The CDR3 is 16 residues long. From germline, CDR1 is SGHTA and CDR2 FQGTGA. V was pared by 6 bases and J by 4 bases, with 8 bases of the junction left unmatched. The CDR3 bases are TGTGCCAGCAGGTCCCGGGACAGGGGTAGCACCGGGGAGCTGTTTTTT. It specifies CASRSRDRGSTGELFF. Drawing the rest from reference TRBV7-3 and TRBJ2-2, the complete variable domain is GAGVSQTPSNKVTEKGKYVELRCDPISGHTALYWYRQSLGQGPEFLIYFQGTGAADDSGLPNDRFFAVRPEGSVSTLKIQRTERGDSAVYLCASRSRDRGSTGELFFGEGSRLTVL.

The rearrangement joins TRBV19 to TRBJ2-2; 9 bases map to TRBD1. J lost 4 bases, V lost 10 bases, and 25 bases had no gene match. The CDR3 extends over 20 amino acids. Per the germline V gene, CDR1 is LNHDA and CDR2 is SQIVND (reference sequence). The CDR3 spells CANKNLPGQGSDGITGELFF. The CDR3 coding sequence is TGTGCCAATAAAAACCTGCCGGGACAGGGCTCGGATGGGATCACCGGGGAGCTGTTTTTT.

The CDR3 nucleotides are TGTGCCAGCAGTTTTCGCCCTAGCGGGAGGGCTGTGGGCACCGGGGAGCTGTTTTTT. Translation: CASSFRPSGRAVGTGELFF. The chain joins TRBV28 to TRBJ2-2, with 12 positions matching TRBD2. The V and J ends lost 3 bases and 4 bases, in that order; junction bases with no gene match: 12. Looked up from germline, CDR1 is MDHEN and CDR2 is SYDVKM. CDR3 size: 19 residues.

This rearrangement joins TRBV7-9 to TRBJ1-1; no reliable D call. Germline CDR1 and CDR2: SEHNR and FQNEAQ (reference sequence). The CDR3 spans 18 residues. Trimming shortened V by 1 base and J by 2 bases, and 20 bases separated the two germline ends. CDR3 amino acids: CASSLVDTGFLSNTEAFF. The CDR3 region has the DNA TGTGCCAGCAGCTTAGTAGACACCGGATTCTTGTCTAACACTGAAGCTTTCTTT.

This clone was observed once. This rearrangement joins TRBV4-3 to TRBJ2-5, with 12 bases fitting TRBD2. CDR3 length: 16 amino acids. Germline CDR1 and CDR2: LGHNA and YSLEER. V lost 4 bases and J lost 5; bases outside the gene matches: 8. CDR3 sequence (DNA): TGCGCCAGCAGCCCTAATCTAGCGGGAGGGGGGGAGACCCAGTACTTC. It yields the protein CASSPNLAGGGETQYF.

The chain uses TRBV3-1 (or the pseudogene TRBV3-2) and TRBJ2-5; TRBD2 agrees at 12 bases. The CDR3 is 17 amino acids. Germline trimming cut 1 base from V and 1 base from J; bases unmatched to any gene: 4. The V gene's germline CDR1 is LGHDT and CDR2 YNNKEL (reference sequence). The CDR3 bases are TGTGCCAGCAGCCAAGGGCTAGCGGGAGGGCCCCAAGAGACCCAGTACTTC. This sequence encodes CASSQGLAGGPQETQYF.

The J gene is TRBJ1-2, the V gene TRBV5-1; TRBD1 aligns across 11 bases. The germline CDR1 and CDR2 sequences are SGHRS and YFSETQ. The V gene end was trimmed by 0 bases and the J gene end by 2 bases; junction bases not matched to a gene: 3. This CDR3 is built from 16 residues. CDR3 bases: TGCGCCAGCAGCTTGGCCCGGACAGGGGGCAACTATGGCTACACCTTC. Protein product: CASSLARTGGNYGYTF.

This clone was seen once. The V call is TRBV9, the J call TRBJ2-3, with D maybe TRBD1 (5 bases). The CDR3 extends over 15 amino acids. Germline loops: CDR1 SGDLS, CDR2 YYNGEE. V was trimmed by 0 bases and J by 5 bases, leaving 13 bases between them. CDR3 residues: CASSVAVQGQDTQYF. CDR3 nucleotide sequence: TGTGCCAGCAGCGTAGCGGTGCAGGGTCAAGATACGCAGTATTTT. The whole variable domain, filled in from reference TRBV9 and TRBJ2-3, reads DSGVTQTPKHLITATGQRVTLRCSPRSGDLSVYWYQQSLDQGLQFLIQYYNGEERAKGNILERFSAQQFPDLHSELNLSSLELGDSALYFCASSVAVQGQDTQYFGPGTRLTVL.

CDR3 in DNA: TGTGCCAGCTCACCATCATCAGGACAAGAGACCCAGTACTTC. It encodes CASSPSSGQETQYF. The chain combines TRBV18 with TRBJ2-5, with D hard to call. This CDR3 region has 14 residues. Looked up from germline, CDR1 is KGHSH and CDR2 is LQKENI. Trimming took 2 bases from V and 2 from J, leaving 9 bases between them.

The V gene is TRBV7-8, the J gene TRBJ1-2; 9 bases line up with TRBD1. Germline V gene sequence: CDR1 SGHVS, CDR2 FQNEAQ. The CDR3 covers 14 residues. Trimming took 5 bases from V and 7 from J; bases not matched to a gene: 8. Written as DNA, the CDR3 is TGTGCCAGCAGCCCTACCAGGACAGGGGTTGGCTACACCTTC. Its translation: CASSPTRTGVGYTF.

The chain uses TRBV6-5 and TRBJ2-7; TRBD1 agrees at 7 bases. CDR3 length equals 14 residues. The germline CDR1 and CDR2 sequences are MNHEY and SVGAGI. V gave up 0 bases and J gave up 3 bases; unmatched junction bases: 2. CDR3 nucleotides: TGTGCCAGCAGTTACTCGCCAGGGGGCTACGAGCAGTACTTC. Encoded protein: CASSYSPGGYEQYF.

In its sample, this clone was seen once. The chain is built from TRBV27 and TRBJ2-7; 7 positions agree with TRBD1. V shed 5 bases and J 5 bases; nucleotides not matched to a gene: 9. Germline CDR1 MNHEY, CDR2 SMNVEV (reference sequence). The CDR3 loop spans 14 amino acids. This CDR3 is CASSLRDSRDEQYF. DNA of the CDR3: TGTGCCAGCAGTCTCCGGGACAGTCGGGACGAGCAGTACTTC.

This clone appeared once. The rearrangement links TRBV28 to TRBJ1-2; TRBD1 is a possible D gene (6 bases). CDR3 length equals 15 residues. With 7 bases removed from V and 1 base from J, the gap between germline ends came to 16 bases. CDR1 is MDHEN and CDR2 is SYDVKM in the germline V gene. The CDR3: CASKWTARVNYGYTF. CDR3 sequence (DNA): TGTGCCAGCAAGTGGACAGCAAGGGTTAACTATGGCTACACCTTC.

The V gene is TRBV11-2, the J gene TRBJ1-4, with TRBD1 matching over 9 bases. The ends lost 4 bases at V and 0 bases at J; junction bases unmatched: 6. The CDR3 runs to 17 residues. Germline CDR1 and CDR2: SGHAT and FQNNGV. The CDR3 here is CASSSRGQGPTNEKLFF. The CDR3 nucleotides are TGTGCCAGCAGCTCTCGAGGACAGGGGCCAACTAATGAAAAACTGTTTTTT.

The CDR3, as DNA: TGTGCCAGTAGTCCCCGACCGGGACAGGGTAACACTGAAGCTTTCTTT. Protein product: CASSPRPGQGNTEAFF. This sequence joins TRBV19 and TRBJ1-1, with 9 bases identical to TRBD1. The germline gives CDR1 LNHDA, CDR2 SQIVND (reference sequence). Trimming at V came to 5 bases and at J to 2 bases, leaving 9 bases not matched to a gene. The CDR3 covers 16 residues. The full variable domain, rest sourced from reference TRBV19 and TRBJ1-1, is DGGITQSPKYLFRKEGQNVTLSCEQNLNHDAMYWYRQDPGQGLRLIYYSQIVNDFQKGDIAEGYSVSREKKESFPLTVTSAQKNPTAFYLCASSPRPGQGNTEAFFGQGTRLTVV.